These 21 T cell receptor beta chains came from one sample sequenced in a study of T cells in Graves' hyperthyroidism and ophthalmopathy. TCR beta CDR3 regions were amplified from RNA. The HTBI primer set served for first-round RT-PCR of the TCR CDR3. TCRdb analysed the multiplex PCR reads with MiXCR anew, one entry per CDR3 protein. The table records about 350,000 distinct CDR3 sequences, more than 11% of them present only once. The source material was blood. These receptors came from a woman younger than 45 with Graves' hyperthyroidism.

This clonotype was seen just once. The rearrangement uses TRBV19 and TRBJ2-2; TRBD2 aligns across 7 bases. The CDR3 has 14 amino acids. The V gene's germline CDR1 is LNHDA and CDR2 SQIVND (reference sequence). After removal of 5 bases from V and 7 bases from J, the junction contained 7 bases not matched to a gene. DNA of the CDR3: TGTGCCAGTAGTTTGTGGGAGGGGAGCGGGGAGCTGTTTTTT. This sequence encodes CASSLWEGSGELFF.

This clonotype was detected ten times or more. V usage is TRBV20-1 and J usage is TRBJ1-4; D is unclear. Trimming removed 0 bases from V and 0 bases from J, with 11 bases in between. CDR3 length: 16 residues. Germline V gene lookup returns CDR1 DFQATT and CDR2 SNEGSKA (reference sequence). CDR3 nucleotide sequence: TGCAGTGCTAGAGATCTGGGCGGTGCAACTAATGAAAAACTGTTTTTT. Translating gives CSARDLGGATNEKLFF.

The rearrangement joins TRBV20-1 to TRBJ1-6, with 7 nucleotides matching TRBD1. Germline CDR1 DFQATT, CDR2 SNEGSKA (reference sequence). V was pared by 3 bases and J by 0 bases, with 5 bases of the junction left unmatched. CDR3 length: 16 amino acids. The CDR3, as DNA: TGCAGTGCTAGTGAGGGGGCTAGCTCCTATAATTCACCCCTCCACTTT. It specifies CSASEGASSYNSPLHF.

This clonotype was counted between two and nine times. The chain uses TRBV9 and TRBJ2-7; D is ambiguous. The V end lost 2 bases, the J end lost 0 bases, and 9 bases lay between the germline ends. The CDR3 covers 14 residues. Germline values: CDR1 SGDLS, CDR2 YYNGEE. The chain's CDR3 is CASSVAGFSYEQYF. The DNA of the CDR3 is TGTGCCAGCAGCGTGGCCGGCTTCTCCTACGAGCAGTACTTC. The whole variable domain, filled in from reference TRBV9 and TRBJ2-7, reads DSGVTQTPKHLITATGQRVTLRCSPRSGDLSVYWYQQSLDQGLQFLIQYYNGEERAKGNILERFSAQQFPDLHSELNLSSLELGDSALYFCASSVAGFSYEQYFGPGTRLTVT.

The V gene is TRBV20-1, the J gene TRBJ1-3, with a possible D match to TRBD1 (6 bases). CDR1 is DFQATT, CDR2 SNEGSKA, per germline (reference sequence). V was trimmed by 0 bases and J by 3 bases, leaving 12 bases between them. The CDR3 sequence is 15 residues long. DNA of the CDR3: TGCAGTGCTAGAGACGGAGGACAGCTTGGAAACACCATATATTTT. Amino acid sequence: CSARDGGQLGNTIYF.

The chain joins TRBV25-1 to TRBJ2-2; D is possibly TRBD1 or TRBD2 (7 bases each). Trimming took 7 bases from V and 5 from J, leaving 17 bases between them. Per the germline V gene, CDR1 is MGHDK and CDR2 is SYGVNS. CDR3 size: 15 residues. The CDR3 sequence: CASKGAGVRTGELFF. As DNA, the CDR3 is TGTGCCAGCAAGGGGGCGGGAGTCCGTACCGGGGAGCTGTTTTTT.

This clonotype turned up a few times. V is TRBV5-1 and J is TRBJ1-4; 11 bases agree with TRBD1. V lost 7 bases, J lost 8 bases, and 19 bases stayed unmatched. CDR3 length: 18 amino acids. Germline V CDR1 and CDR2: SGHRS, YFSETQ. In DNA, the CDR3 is TGCGCCAGCGCCCGCGGCGGGACAGGGGGAATGGATGAGGAAAAACTGTTTTTT. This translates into CASARGGTGGMDEEKLFF.

Written as DNA, the CDR3 is TGTGCCTGGAGAATAGGGGGAGGGGGTGAAAAACTGTTTTTT. Encoded protein: CAWRIGGGGEKLFF. The chain has TRBV30 and TRBJ1-4; tentatively, D is TRBD1 (6 bases). This CDR3 has 14 amino acids. Germline V CDR1 and CDR2: GTSNPN, SVGIG (reference sequence). V lost 3 bases, J lost 7 bases, and 15 bases lay in between.

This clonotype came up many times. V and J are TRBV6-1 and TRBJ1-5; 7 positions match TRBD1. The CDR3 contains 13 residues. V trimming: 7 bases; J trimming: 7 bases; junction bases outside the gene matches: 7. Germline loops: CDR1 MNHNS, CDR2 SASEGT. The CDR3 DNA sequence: TGTGCCAGCAAGGGTCAGGGGGGACAGCCCCAGCATTTT. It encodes CASKGQGGQPQHF.

This CDR3 reads CASSPALSDEQYF. The CDR3 coding sequence is TGTGCCAGCAGCCCCGCCCTTAGTGACGAGCAGTACTTC. The chain is built from TRBV7-3 and TRBJ2-7, with unresolved D. The V gene's germline CDR1 is SGHTA and CDR2 FQGTGA. The V and J ends lost 5 bases and 5 bases respectively, with 13 bases between them. This CDR3 has 13 residues. The variable domain in full, completed from reference TRBV7-3 and TRBJ2-7, reads GAGVSQTPSNKVTEKGKYVELRCDPISGHTALYWYRQSLGQGPEFLIYFQGTGAADDSGLPNDRFFAVRPEGSVSTLKIQRTERGDSAVYLCASSPALSDEQYFGPGTRLTVT.

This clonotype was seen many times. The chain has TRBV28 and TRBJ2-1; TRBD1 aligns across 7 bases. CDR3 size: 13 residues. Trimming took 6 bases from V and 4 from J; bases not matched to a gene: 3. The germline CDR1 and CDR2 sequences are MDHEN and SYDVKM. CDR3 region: CASSGTEYNEQFF. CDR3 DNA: TGTGCCAGCAGCGGGACAGAGTACAATGAGCAGTTCTTC.

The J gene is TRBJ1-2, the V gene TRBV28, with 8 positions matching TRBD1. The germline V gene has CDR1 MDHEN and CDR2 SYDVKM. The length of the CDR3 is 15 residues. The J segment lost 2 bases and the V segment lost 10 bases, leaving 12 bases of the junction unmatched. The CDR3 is CATSARTGSNYGYTF. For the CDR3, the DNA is TGTGCCACCTCGGCCCGGACAGGGTCCAACTATGGCTACACCTTC.

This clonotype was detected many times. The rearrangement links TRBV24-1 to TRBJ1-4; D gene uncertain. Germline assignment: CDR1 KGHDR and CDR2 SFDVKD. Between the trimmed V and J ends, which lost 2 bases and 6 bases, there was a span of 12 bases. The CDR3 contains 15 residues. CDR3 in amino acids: CATSDWKGRDEKLFF. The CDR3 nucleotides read TGTGCCACCAGTGATTGGAAAGGGCGGGATGAAAAACTGTTTTTT.

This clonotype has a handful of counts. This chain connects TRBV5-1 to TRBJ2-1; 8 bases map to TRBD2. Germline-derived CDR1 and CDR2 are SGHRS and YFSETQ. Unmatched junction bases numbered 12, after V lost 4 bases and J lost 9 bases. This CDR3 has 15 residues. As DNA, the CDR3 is TGCGCCAGCAGCCAACCGGGACTAGAGACAAGTGAGCAGTTCTTC. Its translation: CASSQPGLETSEQFF.

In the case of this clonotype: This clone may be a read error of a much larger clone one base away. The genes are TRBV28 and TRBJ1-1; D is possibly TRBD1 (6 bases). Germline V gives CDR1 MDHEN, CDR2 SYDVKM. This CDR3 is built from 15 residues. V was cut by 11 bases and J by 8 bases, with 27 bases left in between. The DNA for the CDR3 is TGTGCCGGCAAAGAGGACCGGGACAAAAGGGCCGAAGCTTTCTTT. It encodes CAGKEDRDKRAEAFF.

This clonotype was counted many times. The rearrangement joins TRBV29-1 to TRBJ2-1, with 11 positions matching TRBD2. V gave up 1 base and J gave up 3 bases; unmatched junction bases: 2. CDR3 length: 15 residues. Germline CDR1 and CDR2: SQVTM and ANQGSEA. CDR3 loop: CSVEGLAGIYNEQFF. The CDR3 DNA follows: TGCAGCGTTGAAGGACTAGCGGGAATCTACAATGAGCAGTTCTTC.

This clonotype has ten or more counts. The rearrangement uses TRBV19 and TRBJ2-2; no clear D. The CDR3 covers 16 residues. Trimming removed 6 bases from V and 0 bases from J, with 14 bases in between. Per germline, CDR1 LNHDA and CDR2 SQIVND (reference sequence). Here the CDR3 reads CASRPLRATNTGELFF. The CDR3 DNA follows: TGTGCCAGTAGACCATTACGTGCCACGAACACCGGGGAGCTGTTTTTT.

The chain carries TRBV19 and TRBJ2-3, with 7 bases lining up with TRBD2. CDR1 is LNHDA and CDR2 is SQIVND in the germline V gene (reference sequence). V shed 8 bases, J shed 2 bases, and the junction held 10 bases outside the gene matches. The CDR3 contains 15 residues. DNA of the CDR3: TGTGCCAGTCTCGAGAGGGCGGGGGACACAGATACGCAGTATTTT. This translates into CASLERAGDTDTQYF.

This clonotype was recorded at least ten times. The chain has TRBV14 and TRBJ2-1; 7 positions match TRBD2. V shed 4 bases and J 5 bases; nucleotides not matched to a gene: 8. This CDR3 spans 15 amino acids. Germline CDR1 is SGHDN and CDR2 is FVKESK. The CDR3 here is CASSLGLLKNNEQFF. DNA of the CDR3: TGTGCCAGCAGCCTGGGACTACTTAAGAACAATGAGCAGTTCTTC.

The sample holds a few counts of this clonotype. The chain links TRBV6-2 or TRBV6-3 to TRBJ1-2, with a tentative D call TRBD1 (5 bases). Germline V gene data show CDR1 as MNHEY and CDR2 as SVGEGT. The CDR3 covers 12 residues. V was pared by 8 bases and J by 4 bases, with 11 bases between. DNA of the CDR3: TGTGCCAGCCAGGGAGGATCCTATGGCTACACCTTC. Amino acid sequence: CASQGGSYGYTF.

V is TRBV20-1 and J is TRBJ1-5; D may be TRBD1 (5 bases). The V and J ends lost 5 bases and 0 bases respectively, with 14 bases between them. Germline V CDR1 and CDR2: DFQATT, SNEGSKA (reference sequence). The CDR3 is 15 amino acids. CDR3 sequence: CSAGRTGNSNQPQHF. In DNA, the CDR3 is TGCAGTGCTGGACGTACAGGTAATAGCAATCAGCCCCAGCATTTT.